The entry below gives a single TCR beta chain sequence along with its context. As for treatment: randomized to nivolumab then ipilimumab (arm A) or the reverse (arm B). No patient had prior DNA-damaging chemotherapy. PBMC sorting kept live CD3+CD8+ cells without CD19 or CD56. This sample was included in a study of sequential checkpoint blockade in melanoma. At the level of the study: Randomization was 1:1 between first-line nivolumab→ipilimumab and ipilimumab→nivolumab.

Germline V gene data show CDR1 as MNHEY and CDR2 as SMNVEV (reference sequence). V lost 3 bases and J 0 bases, leaving 8 bases between the germline ends. CDR3 length equals 14 residues. Clones were sequenced by immunoSEQ multiplex PCR, and TCRdb holds only the in-frame ones, with some missing. Here the sample spans about 32,000 clones, less than 85% being singletons. Sequenced here: CD8+ T cells sorted from blood (inferred from file names), sampled from a patient given nivolumab and ipilimumab in sequence. The chain is built from TRBV27 and TRBJ1-1; D not resolved. The receptor comes from a human donor with melanoma. CDR3 sequence: CASSLAGMNTEAFF. The CDR3 nucleotides read TGTGCCAGCAGTTTGGCGGGAATGAACACTGAAGCTTTCTTT.